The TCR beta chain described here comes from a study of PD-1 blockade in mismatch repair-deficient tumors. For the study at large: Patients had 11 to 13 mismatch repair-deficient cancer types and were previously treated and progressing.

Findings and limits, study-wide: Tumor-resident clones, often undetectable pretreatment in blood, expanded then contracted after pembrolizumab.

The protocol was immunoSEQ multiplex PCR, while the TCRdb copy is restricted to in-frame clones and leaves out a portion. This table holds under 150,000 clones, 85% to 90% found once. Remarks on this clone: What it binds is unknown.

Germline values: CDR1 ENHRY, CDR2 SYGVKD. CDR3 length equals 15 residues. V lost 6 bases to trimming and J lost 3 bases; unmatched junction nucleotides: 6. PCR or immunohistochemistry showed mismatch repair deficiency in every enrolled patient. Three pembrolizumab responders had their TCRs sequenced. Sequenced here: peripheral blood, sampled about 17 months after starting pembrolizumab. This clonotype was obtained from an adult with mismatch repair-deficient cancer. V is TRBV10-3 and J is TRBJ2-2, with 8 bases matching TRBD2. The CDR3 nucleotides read TGTGCCATCAGCACCCGGGAGGGCCACACCGGGGAGCTGTTTTTT. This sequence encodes CAISTREGHTGELFF.